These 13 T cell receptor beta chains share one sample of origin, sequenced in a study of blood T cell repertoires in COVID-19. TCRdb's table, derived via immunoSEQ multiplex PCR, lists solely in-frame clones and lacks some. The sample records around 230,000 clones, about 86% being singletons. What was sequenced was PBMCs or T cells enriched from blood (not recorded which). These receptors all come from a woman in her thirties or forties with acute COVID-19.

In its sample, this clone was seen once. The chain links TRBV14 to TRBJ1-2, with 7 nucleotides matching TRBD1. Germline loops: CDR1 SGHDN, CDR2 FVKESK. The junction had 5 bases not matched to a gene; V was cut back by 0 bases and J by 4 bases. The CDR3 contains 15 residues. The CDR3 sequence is CASSQDGAGGYGYTF. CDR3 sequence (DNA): TGTGCCAGCAGCCAAGATGGGGCAGGGGGCTATGGCTACACCTTC.

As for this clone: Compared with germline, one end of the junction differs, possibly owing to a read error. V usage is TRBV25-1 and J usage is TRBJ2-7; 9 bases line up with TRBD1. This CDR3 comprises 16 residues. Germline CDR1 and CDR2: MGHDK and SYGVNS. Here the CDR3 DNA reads TGTGCCAGCAGCCACAGTTGGGACAGGGTCTCCAACGAGCAGTACTTC. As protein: CASSHSWDRVSNEQYF.

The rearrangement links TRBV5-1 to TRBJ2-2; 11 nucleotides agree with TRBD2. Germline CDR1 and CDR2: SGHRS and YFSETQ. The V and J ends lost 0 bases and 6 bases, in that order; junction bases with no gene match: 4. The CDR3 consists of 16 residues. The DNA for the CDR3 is TGCGCCAGCAGCTTGGTCCTAGCGGGAGGTGCCGGGGAGCTGTTTTTT. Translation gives CASSLVLAGGAGELFF.

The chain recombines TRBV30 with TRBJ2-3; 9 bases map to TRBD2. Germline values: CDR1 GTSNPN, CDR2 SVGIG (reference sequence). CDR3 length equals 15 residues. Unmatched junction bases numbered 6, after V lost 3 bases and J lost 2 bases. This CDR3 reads CAWSATSGFTDTQYF. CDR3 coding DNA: TGTGCCTGGAGCGCCACTAGCGGGTTCACAGATACGCAGTATTTT. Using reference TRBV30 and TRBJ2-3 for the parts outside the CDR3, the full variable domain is SQTIHQWPATLVQPVGSPLSLECTVEGTSNPNLYWYRQAAGRGLQLLFYSVGIGQISSEVPQNLSASRPQDRQFILSSKKLLLSDSGFYLCAWSATSGFTDTQYFGPGTRLTVL.

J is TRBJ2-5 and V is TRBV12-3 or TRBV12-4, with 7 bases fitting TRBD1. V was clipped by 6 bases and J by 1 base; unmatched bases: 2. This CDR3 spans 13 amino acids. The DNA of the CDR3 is TGTGCCAGCAGGAGGGGGCTCCAAGAGACCCAGTACTTC. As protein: CASRRGLQETQYF.

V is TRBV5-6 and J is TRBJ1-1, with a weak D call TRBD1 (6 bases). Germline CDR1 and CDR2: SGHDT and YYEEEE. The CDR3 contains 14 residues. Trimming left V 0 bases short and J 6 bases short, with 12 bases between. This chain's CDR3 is CASSLGVRGAEAFF. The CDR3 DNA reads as TGTGCCAGCAGCTTGGGGGTCAGGGGCGCTGAAGCTTTCTTT.

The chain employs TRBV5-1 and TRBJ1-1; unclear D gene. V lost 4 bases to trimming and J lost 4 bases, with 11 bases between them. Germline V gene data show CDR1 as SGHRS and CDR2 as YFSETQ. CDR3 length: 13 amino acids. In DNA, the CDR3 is TGCGCCAGCAGCCCCCTAGCGTCCACTGAAGCTTTCTTT. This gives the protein CASSPLASTEAFF.

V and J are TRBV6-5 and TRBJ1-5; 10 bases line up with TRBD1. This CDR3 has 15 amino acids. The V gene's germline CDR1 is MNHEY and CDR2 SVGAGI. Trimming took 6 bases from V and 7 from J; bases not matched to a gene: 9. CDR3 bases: TGTGCCAGCAGCCGTGACAGGGGGCTAAGGCAGCCCCAGCATTTT. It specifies CASSRDRGLRQPQHF.

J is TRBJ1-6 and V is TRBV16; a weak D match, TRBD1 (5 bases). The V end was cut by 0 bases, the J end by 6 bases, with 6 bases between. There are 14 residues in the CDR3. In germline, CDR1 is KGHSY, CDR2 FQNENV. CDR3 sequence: CASSQSDSNSPLHF. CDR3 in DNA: TGTGCCAGCAGCCAATCCGACAGTAATTCACCCCTCCACTTT.

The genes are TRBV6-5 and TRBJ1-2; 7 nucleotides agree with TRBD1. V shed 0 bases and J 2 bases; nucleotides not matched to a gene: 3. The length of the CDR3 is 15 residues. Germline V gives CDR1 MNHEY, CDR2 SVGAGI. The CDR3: CASSYSGGQNYGYTF. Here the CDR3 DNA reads TGTGCCAGCAGTTACTCGGGGGGACAGAACTATGGCTACACCTTC.

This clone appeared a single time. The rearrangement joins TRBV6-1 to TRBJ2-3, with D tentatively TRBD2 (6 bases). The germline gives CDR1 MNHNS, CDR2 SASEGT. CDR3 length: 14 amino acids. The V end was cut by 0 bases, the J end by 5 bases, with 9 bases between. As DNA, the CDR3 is TGTGCCAGCAGTGAAGCTTCGGGGGTAGATACGCAGTATTTT. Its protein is CASSEASGVDTQYF.

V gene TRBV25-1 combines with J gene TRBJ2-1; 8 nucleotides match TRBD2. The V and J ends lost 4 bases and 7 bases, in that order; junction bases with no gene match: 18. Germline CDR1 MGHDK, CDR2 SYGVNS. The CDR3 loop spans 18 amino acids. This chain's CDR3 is CASSATGTTLAATNEQFF. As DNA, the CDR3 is TGTGCCAGCAGTGCCACAGGGACGACACTAGCGGCCACGAATGAGCAGTTCTTC.

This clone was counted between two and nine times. DNA for the CDR3: TGCAGCGTTGAAGATCCGGGAAACACTGAAGCTTTCTTT. Amino acid sequence: CSVEDPGNTEAFF. The chain uses TRBV29-1 and TRBJ1-1; D is unresolved. Looked up from germline, CDR1 is SQVTM and CDR2 is ANQGSEA. Trimming took 0 bases from V and 2 from J, leaving 7 bases between them. This CDR3 has 13 residues.